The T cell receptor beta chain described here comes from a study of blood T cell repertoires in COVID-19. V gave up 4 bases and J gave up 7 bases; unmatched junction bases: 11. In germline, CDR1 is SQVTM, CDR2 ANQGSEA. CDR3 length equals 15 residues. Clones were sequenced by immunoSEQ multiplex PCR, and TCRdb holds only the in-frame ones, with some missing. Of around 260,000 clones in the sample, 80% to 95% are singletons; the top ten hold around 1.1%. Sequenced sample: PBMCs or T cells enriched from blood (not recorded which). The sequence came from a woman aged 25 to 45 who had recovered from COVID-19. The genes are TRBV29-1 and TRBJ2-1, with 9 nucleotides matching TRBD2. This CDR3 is CSVGPVAGANNEQFF. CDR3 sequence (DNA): TGCAGCGTTGGGCCTGTAGCGGGAGCGAATAATGAGCAGTTCTTC.